This T cell receptor (beta chain) emerged from a study of T cells in women clearing cervical HPV infection. Study information: Case blood was drawn when the lesion was first found; control blood after infection became undetectable. For cases, blood was sampled a median around 150 days after lesion detection, interquartile range roughly 80 to 200 days. Study-wide results and caveats: Controls had more TRBV6-7 (approximately 0.15%) than cases (approximately 0.11%).

Profiled with immunoSEQ multiplex PCR; TCRdb holds only in-frame clones, not every one. The sample is made up of fewer than 35,000 clones, and the top ten hold about 16% of it. All donors had a single incident cervical HPV16 infection, not prevalent. In the case of this clone: Its target is not known. From the germline J gene comes the end of the CDR3, since the read stops 3 residues before it.

There are 11 residues in the CDR3. Germline V gene lookup returns CDR1 MNHEY and CDR2 SMNVEV (reference sequence). Trimming removed 5 bases at V and 1 base at J, with 2 bases between. Sequenced sample: blood buffy coat. The clonotype originates from a woman between 18 and 69 years old with a cervical HPV16 infection that either progressed to CIN3+ or cleared (not recorded which). The rearrangement links TRBV27 to TRBJ2-5; D is unresolved. The DNA read from the CDR3 is TGTGCCAGCAGTCTCCAAGAGACC. It codes for CASSLQET. The whole CDR3 sequence is CASSLQETQYF.